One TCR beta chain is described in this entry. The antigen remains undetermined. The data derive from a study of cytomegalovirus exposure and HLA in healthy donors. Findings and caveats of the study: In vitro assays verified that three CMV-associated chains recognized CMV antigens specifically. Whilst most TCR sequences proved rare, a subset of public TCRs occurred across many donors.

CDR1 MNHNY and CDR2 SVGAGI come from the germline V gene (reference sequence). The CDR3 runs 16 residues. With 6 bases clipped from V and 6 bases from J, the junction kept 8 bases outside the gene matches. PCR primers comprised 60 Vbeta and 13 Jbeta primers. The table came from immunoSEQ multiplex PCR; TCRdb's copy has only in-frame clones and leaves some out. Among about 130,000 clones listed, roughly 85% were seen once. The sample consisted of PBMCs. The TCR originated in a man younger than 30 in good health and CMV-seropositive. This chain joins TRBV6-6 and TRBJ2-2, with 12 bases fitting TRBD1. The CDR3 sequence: CASRQTGTGGPGELFF. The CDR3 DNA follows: TGTGCCAGCAGGCAGACCGGGACAGGGGGCCCCGGGGAGCTGTTTTTT.